This T cell receptor beta chain emerged from a study of blood T cell repertoires in COVID-19. The trim removed 7 bases at V and 7 bases at J, leaving 17 bases unmatched. The germline V gene encodes CDR1 MRHNA and CDR2 SNTAGT. The CDR3 runs to 18 residues. In the authors' methods: Estimates of nucleated cell counts were drawn from the amplification of reference gene primers. Only in-frame clones appear in the TCRdb table, and some are missing; sequencing was by immunoSEQ multiplex PCR. V, J and clone size are taken as reported in that table, and D and trimming were inferred from the DNA itself. The sample gives 100,000 or so clones, 65% to 90% of which show up once; 4.1% is in the top ten.

This sequence originates from a man in his fifties with acute or convalescent COVID-19. The J gene is TRBJ1-5, the V gene TRBV6-4, with TRBD1 matching over 12 bases. Sequencing used peripheral blood. CDR3 nucleotides: TGTGCCAGCACCCCAGGTCAGGGGACAGGGGGCGGAGGGCAGCCCCAGCATTTT. Translated, it gives CASTPGQGTGGGGQPQHF.